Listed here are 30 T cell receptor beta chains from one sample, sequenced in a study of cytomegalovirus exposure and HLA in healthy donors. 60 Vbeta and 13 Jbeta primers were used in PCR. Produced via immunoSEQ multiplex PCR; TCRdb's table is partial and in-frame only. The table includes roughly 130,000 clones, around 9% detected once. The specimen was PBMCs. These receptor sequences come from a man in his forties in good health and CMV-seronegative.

CDR3 nucleotides: TGTGCCAGTAGTATGGCTAGCGGGACGAATACGCAGTATTTT. It specifies CASSMASGTNTQYF. The V gene is TRBV19, the J gene TRBJ2-3, with TRBD2 matching 9 bases. Germline values: CDR1 LNHDA, CDR2 SQIVND (reference sequence). The CDR3 contains 14 residues. The J segment lost 7 bases and the V segment lost 3 bases, leaving 5 bases of the junction unmatched.

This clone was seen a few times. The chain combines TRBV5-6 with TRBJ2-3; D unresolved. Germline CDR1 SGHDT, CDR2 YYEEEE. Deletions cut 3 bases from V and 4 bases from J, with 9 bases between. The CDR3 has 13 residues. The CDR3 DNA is TGTGCCAGCAGCTCAAAAATTCCAGATACGCAGTATTTT. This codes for CASSSKIPDTQYF.

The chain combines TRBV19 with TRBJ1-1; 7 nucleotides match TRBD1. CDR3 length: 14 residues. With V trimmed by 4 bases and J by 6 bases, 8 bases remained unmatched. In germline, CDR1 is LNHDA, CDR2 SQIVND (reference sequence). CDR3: CASSTQDRVSEAFF. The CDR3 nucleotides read TGTGCCAGTAGTACTCAAGACAGGGTCTCTGAAGCTTTCTTT.

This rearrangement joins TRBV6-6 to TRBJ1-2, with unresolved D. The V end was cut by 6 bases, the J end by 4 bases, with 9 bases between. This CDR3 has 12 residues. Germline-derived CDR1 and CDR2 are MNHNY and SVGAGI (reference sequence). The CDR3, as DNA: TGTGCCAGCAGCCCGCCCAGCTATGGCTACACCTTC. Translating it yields CASSPPSYGYTF.

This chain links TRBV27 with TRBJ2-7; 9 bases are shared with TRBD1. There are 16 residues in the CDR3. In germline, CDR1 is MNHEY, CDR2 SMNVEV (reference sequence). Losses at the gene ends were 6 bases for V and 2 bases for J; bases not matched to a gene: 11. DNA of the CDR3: TGTGCCAGCAGATCCCAGCCGGGACAGGGAACCTACGAGCAGTACTTC. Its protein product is CASRSQPGQGTYEQYF.

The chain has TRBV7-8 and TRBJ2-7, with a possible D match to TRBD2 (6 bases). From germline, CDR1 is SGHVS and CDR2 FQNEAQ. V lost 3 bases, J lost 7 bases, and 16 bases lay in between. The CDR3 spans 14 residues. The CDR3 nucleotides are TGTGCCAGCAGCTTCGTCGGCGGGGCTAAAGAGCAGTACTTC. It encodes CASSFVGGAKEQYF. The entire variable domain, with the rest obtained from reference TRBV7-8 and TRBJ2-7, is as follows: GAGVSQSPRYKVAKRGQDVALRCDPISGHVSLFWYQQALGQGPEFLTYFQNEAQLDKSGLPSDRFFAERPEGSVSTLKIQRTQQEDSAVYLCASSFVGGAKEQYFGPGTRLTVT.

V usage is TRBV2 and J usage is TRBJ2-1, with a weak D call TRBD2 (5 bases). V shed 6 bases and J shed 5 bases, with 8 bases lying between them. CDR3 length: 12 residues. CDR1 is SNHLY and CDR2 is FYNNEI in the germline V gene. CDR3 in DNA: TGTGCCAGCAGGACTACGCACAATGAGCAGTTCTTC. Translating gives CASRTTHNEQFF.

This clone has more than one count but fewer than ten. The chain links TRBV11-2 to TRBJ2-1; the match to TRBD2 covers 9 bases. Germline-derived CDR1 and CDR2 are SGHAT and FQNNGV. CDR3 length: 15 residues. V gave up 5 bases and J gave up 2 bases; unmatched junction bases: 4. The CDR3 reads CASSAGGGPYNEQFF. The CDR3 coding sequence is TGTGCCAGCAGCGCGGGGGGGGGCCCCTACAATGAGCAGTTCTTC.

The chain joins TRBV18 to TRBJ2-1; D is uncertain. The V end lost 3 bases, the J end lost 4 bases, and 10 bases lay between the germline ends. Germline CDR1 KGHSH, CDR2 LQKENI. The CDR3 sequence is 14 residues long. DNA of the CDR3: TGTGCCAGCTCACCTCTCCAGACTTACAATGAGCAGTTCTTC. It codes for CASSPLQTYNEQFF.

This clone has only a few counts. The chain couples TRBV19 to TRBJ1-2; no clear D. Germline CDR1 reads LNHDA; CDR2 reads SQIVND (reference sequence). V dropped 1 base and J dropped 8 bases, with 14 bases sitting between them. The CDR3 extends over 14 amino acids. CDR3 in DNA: TGTGCCAGTAGTATAGTTCCCACAGCGGTCGGCTACACCTTC. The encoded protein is CASSIVPTAVGYTF.

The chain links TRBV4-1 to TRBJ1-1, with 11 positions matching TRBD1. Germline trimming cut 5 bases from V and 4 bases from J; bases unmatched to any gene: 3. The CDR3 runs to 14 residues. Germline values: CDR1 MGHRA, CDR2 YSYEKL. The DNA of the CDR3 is TGCGCCAGCAGCGACGGGACAGGGGGCACTGAAGCTTTCTTT. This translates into CASSDGTGGTEAFF.

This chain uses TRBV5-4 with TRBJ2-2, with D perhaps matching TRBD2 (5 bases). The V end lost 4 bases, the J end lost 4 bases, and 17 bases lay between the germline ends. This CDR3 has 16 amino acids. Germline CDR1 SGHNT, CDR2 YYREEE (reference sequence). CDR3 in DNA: TGTGCCAGCAGCGGGAAGAGGACGGGAACCACCGGGGAGCTGTTTTTT. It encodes CASSGKRTGTTGELFF.

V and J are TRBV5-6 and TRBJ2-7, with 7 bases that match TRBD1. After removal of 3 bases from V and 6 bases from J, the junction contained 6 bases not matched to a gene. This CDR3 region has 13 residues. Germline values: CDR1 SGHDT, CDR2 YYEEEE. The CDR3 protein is CASSSGQAIEQYF. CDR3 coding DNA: TGTGCCAGCAGCTCCGGACAGGCCATCGAGCAGTACTTC.

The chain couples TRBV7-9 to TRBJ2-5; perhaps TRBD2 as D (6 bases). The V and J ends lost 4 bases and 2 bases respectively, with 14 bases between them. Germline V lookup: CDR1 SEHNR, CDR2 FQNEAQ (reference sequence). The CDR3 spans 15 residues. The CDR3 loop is CASSSLAVLQETQYF. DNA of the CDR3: TGTGCCAGCAGCTCCTTAGCGGTGTTACAAGAGACCCAGTACTTC.

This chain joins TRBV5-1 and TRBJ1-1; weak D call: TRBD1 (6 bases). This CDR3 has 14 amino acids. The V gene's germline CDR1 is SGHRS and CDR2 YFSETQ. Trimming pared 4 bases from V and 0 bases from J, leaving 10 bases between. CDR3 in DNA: TGCGCCAGCAGCCAGGACAGCTTGAACACTGAAGCTTTCTTT. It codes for CASSQDSLNTEAFF.

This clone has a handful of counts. CDR3 coding DNA: TGTGCCAGTAGAAACATCGGAACAGGGATGTATGGTGGCAATCAGCCCCAGCATTTT. As protein: CASRNIGTGMYGGNQPQHF. The genes are TRBV19 and TRBJ1-5; TRBD1 might be the D (6 bases). The CDR3 has 19 amino acids. Between the trimmed V and J ends, which lost 6 bases and 2 bases, there was a span of 26 bases. Germline V gene lookup returns CDR1 LNHDA and CDR2 SQIVND (reference sequence).

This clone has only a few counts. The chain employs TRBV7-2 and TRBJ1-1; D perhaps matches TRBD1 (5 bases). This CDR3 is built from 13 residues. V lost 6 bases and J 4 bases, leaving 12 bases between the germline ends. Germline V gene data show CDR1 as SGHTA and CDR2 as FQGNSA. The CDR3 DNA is TGTGCCAGCAGTCCAATGGGGGGCACTGAAGCTTTCTTT. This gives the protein CASSPMGGTEAFF.

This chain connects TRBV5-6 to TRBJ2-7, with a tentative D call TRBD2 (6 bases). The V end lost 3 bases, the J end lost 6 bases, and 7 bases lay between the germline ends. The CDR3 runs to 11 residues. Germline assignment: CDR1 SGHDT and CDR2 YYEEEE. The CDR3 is CASSYGGEQYF. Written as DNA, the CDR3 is TGTGCCAGCAGCTACGGGGGCGAGCAGTACTTC. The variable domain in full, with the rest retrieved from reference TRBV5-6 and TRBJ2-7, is DAGVTQSPTHLIKTRGQQVTLRCSPKSGHDTVSWYQQALGQGPQFIFQYYEEEERQRGNFPDRFSGHQFPNYSSELNVNALLLGDSALYLCASSYGGEQYFGPGTRLTVT.

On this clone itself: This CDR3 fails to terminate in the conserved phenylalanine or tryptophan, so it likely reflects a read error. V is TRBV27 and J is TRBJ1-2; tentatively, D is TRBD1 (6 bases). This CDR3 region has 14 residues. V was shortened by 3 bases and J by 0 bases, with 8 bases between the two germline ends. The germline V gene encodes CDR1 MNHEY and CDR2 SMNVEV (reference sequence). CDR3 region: CASSLDRTNYGYTL. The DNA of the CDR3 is TGTGCCAGCAGTTTGGACAGAACTAACTATGGCTACACCCTC.

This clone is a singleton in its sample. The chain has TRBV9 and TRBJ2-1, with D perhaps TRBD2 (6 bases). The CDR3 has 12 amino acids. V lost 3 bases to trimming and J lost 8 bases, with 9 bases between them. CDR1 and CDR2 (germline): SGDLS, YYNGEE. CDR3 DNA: TGTGCCAGCAGCGGGGAGCGGGATGAGCAGTTCTTC. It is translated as CASSGERDEQFF.

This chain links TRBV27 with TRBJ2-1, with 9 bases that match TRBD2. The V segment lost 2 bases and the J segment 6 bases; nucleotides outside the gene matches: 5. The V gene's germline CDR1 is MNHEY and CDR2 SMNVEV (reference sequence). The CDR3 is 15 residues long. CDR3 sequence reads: CASSLGRGGLNEQFF. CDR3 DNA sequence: TGTGCCAGCAGTTTAGGGCGGGGGGGCCTCAATGAGCAGTTCTTC.

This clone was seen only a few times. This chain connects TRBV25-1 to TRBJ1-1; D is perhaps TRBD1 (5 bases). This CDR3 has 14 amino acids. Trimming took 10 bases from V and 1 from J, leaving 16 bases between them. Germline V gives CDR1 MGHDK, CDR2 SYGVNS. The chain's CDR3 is CATSRGVENTEAFF. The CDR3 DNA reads TGTGCCACTTCACGGGGGGTAGAGAACACTGAAGCTTTCTTT.

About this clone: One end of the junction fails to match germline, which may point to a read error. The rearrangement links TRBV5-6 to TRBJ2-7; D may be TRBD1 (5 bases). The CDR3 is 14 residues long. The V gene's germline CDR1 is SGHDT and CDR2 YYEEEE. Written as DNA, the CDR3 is TGTGCCAGCAGCTTGGGACAGATCTCCTACGAGCAGTGCTTC. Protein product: CASSLGQISYEQCF.

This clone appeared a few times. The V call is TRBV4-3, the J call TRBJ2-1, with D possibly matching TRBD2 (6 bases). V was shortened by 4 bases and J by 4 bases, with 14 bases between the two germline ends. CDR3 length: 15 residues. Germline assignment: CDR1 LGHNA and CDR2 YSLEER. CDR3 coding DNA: TGCGCCAGCAGCCTCCAGGGAGGTACATACAATGAGCAGTTCTTC. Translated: CASSLQGGTYNEQFF.

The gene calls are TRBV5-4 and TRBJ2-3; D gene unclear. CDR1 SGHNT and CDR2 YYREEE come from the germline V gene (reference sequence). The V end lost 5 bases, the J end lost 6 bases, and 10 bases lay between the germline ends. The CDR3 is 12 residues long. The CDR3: CASRTGVDTQYF. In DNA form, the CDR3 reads TGTGCCAGCAGAACCGGAGTGGATACGCAGTATTTT.

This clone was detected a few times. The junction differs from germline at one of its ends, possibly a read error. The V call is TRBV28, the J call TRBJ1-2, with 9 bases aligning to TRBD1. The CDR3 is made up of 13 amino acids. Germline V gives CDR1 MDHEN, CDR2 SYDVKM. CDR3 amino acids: CASILHRGQGYTF. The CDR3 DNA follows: TGTGCCAGCATTTTACACAGGGGGCAAGGCTACACCTTC.

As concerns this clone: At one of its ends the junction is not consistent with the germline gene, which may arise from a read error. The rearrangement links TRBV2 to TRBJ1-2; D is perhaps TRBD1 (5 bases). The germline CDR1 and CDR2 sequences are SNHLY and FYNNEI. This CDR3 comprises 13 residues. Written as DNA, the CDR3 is TGTGCCAGCAGCGAAGGAGGGACTTGGGGCTACCACTTC. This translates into CASSEGGTWGYHF.

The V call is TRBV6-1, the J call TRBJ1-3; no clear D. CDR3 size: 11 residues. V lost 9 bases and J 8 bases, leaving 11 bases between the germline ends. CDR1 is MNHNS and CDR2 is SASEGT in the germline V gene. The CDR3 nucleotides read TGTGCCAGTAGGAGCGGGGACACCATATATTTT. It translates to CASRSGDTIYF.

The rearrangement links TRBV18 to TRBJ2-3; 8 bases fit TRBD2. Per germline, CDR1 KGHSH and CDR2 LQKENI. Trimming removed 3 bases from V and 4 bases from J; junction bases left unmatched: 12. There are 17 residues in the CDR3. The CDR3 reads CASSPDGGGGIADTQYF. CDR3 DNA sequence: TGTGCCAGCTCACCGGATGGGGGCGGGGGGATCGCAGATACGCAGTATTTT.

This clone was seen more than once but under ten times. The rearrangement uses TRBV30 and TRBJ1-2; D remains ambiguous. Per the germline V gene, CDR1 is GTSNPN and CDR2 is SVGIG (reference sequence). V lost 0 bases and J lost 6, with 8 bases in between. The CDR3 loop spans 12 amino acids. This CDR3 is CAWSVRMHGYTF. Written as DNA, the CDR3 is TGTGCCTGGAGTGTGAGAATGCATGGCTACACCTTC.